The present entry profiles one T cell receptor (beta chain) with its context. This sample was included in a study of blood T cell repertoires in COVID-19. The data were produced by immunoSEQ multiplex PCR, yet TCRdb's version contains in-frame clones alone and is incomplete. The sample shows some 41,000 clones, about 90% of them seen only once. Germline V lookup: CDR1 SEHNR, CDR2 FQNEAQ (reference sequence). The CDR3 runs to 12 residues. V was clipped by 1 base and J by 5 bases, with 6 bases between them. The specimen was peripheral blood. The clonotype comes from a woman between 25 and 40 years old in a cohort sampled during active COVID-19. The V and J genes are TRBV7-9 and TRBJ2-7, with TRBD1 as a possible D gene (5 bases). Here the CDR3 DNA reads TGTGCCAGCAGCTTAGTCAGGGACGAGCAGTACTTC. Protein: CASSLVRDEQYF.